This section outlines one T cell receptor beta chain sequence together with its context. CDR3 length: 16 amino acids. Germline V lookup: CDR1 SGHRS, CDR2 YFSETQ. Trimming cost V 2 bases and J 4 bases; bases outside gene matches: 8. This specimen comes from a study of blood T cell repertoires in COVID-19. Study at large: Acute and convalescent COVID-19 samples came from the United States, Italy and Spain.

In the study's own analysis: Estimation of nucleated cell counts relied on the amplification of reference gene primers. The method was immunoSEQ multiplex PCR; TCRdb's version includes in-frame clones alone and lacks a portion of them. From that table come the V and J calls and clone size; the DNA was used to work out D and trimming. The repertoire holds 210,000 or so clones, with approximately 86% as singletons. V and J are TRBV5-1 and TRBJ1-1; TRBD1 agrees at 10 bases. Sequenced: peripheral blood. The source is a man aged 18 to 30 with active or convalescent COVID-19. CDR3 in amino acids: CASSLGTGVVGTEAFF. CDR3 nucleotide sequence: TGCGCCAGCAGCTTAGGGACAGGGGTGGTTGGCACTGAAGCTTTCTTT.